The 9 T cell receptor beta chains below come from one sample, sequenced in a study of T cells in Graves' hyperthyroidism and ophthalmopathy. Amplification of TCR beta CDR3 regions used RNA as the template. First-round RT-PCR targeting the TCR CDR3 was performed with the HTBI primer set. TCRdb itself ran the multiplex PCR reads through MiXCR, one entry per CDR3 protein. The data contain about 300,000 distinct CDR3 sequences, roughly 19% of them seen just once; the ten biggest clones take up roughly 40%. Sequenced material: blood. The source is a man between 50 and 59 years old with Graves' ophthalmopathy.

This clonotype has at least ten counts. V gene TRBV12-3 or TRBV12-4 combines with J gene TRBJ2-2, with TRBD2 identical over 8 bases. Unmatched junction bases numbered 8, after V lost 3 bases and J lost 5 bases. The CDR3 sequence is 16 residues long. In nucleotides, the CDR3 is TGTGCCAGCAGTTTTTCCAGCGGGAGTGGAACCGGGGAGCTGTTTTTT. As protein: CASSFSSGSGTGELFF.

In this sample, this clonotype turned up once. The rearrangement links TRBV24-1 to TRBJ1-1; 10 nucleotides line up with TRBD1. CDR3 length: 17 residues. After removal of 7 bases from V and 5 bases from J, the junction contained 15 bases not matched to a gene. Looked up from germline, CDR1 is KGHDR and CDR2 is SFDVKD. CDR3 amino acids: CATRDTPGQGMGTEAFF. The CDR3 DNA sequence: TGTGCCACCAGGGATACCCCGGGACAGGGGATGGGGACTGAAGCTTTCTTT.

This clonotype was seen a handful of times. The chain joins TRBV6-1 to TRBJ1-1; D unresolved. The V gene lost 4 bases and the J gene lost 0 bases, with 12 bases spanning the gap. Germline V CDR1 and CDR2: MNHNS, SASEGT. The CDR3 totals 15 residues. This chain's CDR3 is CASSGEMDLNTEAFF. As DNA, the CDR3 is TGTGCCAGCAGTGGAGAGATGGATCTGAACACTGAAGCTTTCTTT.

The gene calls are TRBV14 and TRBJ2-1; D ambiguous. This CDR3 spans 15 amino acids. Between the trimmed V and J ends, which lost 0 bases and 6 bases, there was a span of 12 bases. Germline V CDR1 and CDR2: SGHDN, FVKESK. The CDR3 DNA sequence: TGTGCCAGCAGCCAAGATTGGGCCCGCCGCAATGAGCAGTTCTTC. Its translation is CASSQDWARRNEQFF.

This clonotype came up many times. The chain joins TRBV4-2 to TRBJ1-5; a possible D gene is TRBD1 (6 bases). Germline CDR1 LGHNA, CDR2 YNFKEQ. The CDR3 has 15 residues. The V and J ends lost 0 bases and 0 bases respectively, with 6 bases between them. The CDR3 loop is CASSQEQGSNQPQHF. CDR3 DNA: TGTGCCAGCAGCCAAGAACAGGGTAGCAATCAGCCCCAGCATTTT.

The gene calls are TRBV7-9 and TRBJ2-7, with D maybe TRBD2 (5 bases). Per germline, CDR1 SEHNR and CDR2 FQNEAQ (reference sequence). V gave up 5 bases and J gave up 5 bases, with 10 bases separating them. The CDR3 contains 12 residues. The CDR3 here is CASSVFGNEQYF. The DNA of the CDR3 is TGTGCCAGCAGCGTCTTCGGGAACGAGCAGTACTTC.

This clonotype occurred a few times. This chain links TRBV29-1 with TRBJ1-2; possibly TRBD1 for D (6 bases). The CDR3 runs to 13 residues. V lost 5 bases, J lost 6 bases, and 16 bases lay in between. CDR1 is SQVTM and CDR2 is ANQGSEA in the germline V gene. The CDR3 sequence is CSVLTGGLDGYTF. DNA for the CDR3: TGCAGCGTTCTCACCGGGGGGCTCGATGGCTACACCTTC.

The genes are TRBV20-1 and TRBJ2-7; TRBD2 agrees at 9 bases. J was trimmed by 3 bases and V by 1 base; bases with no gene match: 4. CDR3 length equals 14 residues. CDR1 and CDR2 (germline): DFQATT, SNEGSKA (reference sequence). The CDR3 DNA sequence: TGCAGTGCTAGAGGGGAGCGGGAGGTCTACGAGCAGTACTTC. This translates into CSARGEREVYEQYF.

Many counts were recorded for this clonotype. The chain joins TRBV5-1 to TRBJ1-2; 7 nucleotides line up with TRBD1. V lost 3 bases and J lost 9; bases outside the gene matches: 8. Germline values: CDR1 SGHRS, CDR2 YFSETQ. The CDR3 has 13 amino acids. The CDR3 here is CASSSQGEERYTF. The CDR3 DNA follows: TGCGCCAGCAGCTCCCAGGGGGAAGAACGCTACACCTTC.